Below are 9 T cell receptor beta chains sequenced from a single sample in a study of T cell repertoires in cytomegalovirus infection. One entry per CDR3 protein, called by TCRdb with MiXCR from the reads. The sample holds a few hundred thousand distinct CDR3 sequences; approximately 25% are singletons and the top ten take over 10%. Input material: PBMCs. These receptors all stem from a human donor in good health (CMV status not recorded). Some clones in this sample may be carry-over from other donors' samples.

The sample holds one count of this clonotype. The chain's CDR3 is CSARTPTSGRALDTGELFF. The CDR3 DNA sequence: TGCAGTGCTAGAACCCCGACTAGCGGGAGGGCCTTGGACACCGGGGAGCTGTTTTTT. The chain recombines TRBV20-1 with TRBJ2-2; TRBD2 matches at 14 bases. The CDR3 contains 19 residues. Losses at the gene ends were 2 bases for V and 3 bases for J; bases not matched to a gene: 11. The V gene's germline CDR1 is DFQATT and CDR2 SNEGSKA (reference sequence).

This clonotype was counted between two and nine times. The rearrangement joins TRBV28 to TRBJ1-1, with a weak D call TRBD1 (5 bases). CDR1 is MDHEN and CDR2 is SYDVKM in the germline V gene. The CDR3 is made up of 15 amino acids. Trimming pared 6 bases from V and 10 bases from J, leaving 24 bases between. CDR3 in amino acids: CASREVEGKFWAAFF. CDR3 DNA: TGTGCCAGCAGGGAGGTGGAGGGGAAGTTTTGGGCAGCTTTCTTT.

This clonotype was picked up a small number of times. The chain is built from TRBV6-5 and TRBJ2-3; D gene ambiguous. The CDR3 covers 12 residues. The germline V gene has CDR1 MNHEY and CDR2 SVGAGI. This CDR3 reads CQPRKSVDTQYF. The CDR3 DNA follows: TGTCAACCACGCAAGTCAGTCGATACGCAGTATTTT.

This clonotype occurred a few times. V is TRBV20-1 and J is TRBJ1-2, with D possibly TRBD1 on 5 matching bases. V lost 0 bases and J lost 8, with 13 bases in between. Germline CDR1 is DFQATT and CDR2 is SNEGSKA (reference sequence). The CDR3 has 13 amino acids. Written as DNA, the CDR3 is TGCAGTGCTAGAGATAATACGGGGGGAGGCTACACCTTC. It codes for CSARDNTGGGYTF.

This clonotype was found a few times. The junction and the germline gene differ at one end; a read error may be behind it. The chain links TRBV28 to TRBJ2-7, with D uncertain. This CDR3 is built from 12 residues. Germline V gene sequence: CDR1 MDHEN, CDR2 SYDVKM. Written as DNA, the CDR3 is TGTGCCAGTAGTTGGTTAGCCTACGAGCAGTACTTC. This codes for CASSWLAYEQYF.

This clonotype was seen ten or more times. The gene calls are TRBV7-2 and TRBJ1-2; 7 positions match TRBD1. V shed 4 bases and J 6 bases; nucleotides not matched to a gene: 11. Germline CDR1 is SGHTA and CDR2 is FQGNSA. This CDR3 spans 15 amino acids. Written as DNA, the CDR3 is TGTGCCAGCAGCTACCACCCGACAGGGCTGGATGGCTACACCTTC. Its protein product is CASSYHPTGLDGYTF.

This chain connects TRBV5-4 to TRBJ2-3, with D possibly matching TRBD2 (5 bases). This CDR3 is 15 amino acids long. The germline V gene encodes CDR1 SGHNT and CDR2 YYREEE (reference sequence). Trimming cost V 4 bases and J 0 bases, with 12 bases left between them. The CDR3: CASSKEASSTDTQYF. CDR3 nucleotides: TGTGCCAGCAGCAAGGAGGCTAGCAGCACAGATACGCAGTATTTT. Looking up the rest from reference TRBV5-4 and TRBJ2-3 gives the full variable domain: ETGVTQSPTHLIKTRGQQVTLRCSSQSGHNTVSWYQQALGQGPQFIFQYYREEENGRGNFPPRFSGLQFPNYSSELNVNALELDDSALYLCASSKEASSTDTQYFGPGTRLTVL.

Here the CDR3 DNA reads TGTGCCAGCAGCCAGGACGGGGGGCGCGAGCAGTACGTC. This codes for CASSQDGGREQYV. The V call is TRBV3-1, the J call TRBJ2-7; a possible D gene is TRBD2 (7 bases). Germline V gene data show CDR1 as LGHDT and CDR2 as YNNKEL (reference sequence). The length of the CDR3 is 13 residues. V was shortened by 3 bases and J by 6 bases, with 12 bases between the two germline ends.

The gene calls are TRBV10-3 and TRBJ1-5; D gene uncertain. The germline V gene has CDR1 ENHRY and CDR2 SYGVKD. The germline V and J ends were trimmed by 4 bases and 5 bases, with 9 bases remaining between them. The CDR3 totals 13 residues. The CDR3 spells CAISGEGDQPQHF. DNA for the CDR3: TGTGCCATCAGTGGTGAGGGAGATCAGCCCCAGCATTTT.